This T cell receptor beta chain was identified during a study of T cell changes during pregnancy in multiple sclerosis. The CDR3 contains 13 residues. CDR1 is MDHEN and CDR2 is SYDVKM in the germline V gene. J was trimmed by 7 bases and V by 2 bases; bases with no gene match: 5. Using immunoSEQ multiplex PCR, the repertoire was profiled, and TCRdb retains in-frame clones only, with some absent. This table holds around 34,000 clones, just over 90% found once. This sequence was found in a female donor with multiple sclerosis, enrolled in a pregnancy study. Sample: CD8+ T cells from peripheral blood mononuclear cells, taken in the first trimester of pregnancy. This chain connects TRBV28 to TRBJ2-7; 7 nucleotides match TRBD1. This CDR3 reads CASSLRGLGEQYF. The CDR3 nucleotides read TGTGCCAGCAGTTTAAGGGGGCTAGGGGAGCAGTACTTC.